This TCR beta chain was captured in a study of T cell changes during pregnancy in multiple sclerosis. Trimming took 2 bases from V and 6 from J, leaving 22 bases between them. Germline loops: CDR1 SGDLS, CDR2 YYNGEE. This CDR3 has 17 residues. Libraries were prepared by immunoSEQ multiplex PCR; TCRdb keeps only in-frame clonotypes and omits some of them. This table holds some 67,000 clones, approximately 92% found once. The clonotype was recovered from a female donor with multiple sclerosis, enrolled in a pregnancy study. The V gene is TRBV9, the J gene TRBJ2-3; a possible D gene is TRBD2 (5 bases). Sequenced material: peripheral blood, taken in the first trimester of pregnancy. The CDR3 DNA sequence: TGTGCCAGCAGCGTTGGCTTCGAGGGCCCCCTTCCGGATACGCAGTATTTT. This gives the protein CASSVGFEGPLPDTQYF.